A selection of T cell receptor beta chains follows, all from one sample in a study of memory B cells and T cells in multiple sclerosis. Produced via immunoSEQ multiplex PCR; TCRdb's table is partial and in-frame only. This sample has 12,000 to 15,000 clones, with roughly two thirds found just once. The specimen sequenced was memory (CD45RO+) CD4+ T cells from blood. Receptor source: a human donor with multiple sclerosis. The CDR3 runs from the conserved cysteine through the conserved F or W. Each record gives: CDR3 protein, CDR3 DNA, J gene, clone size, D gene, V gene. A D gene is named only where the DNA matches it firmly. For some rows the clone size is stated as once, few or many, or as a class when expanded; others skip it.

CASSPDTYGYTF | TGCGCCAGCAGCCCTGACACCTATGGCTACACCTTC | TRBJ1-2 | - | - | TRBV5-1
CASSDGTGRLNTEAFF | TGCGCCAGCAGCGACGGGACAGGGAGACTTAACACTGAAGCTTTCTTT | TRBJ1-1 | - | TRBD1 | TRBV5-1
CASFRGGQETQYF | TGTGCCAGCTTTAGGGGTGGCCAAGAGACCCAGTACTTC | TRBJ2-5 | - | - | TRBV18
CASSPRDTKYEQYF | TGTGCCAGCAGTCCACGGGACACCAAATACGAGCAGTACTTC | TRBJ2-7 | - | - | TRBV6-1
CASSLSGNGGEQYF | TGTGCCAGCAGCCTTAGCGGAAACGGTGGCGAGCAGTACTTC | TRBJ2-7 | - | - | TRBV11-3
CASSTRTSSDTQYF | TGTGCCAGCAGTACCCGGACTAGTTCAGATACGCAGTATTTT | TRBJ2-3 | - | TRBD2 | TRBV6-6
CATSTHISSGANVLTF | TGTGCCACCAGCACCCACATCAGCTCTGGGGCCAACGTCCTGACTTTC | TRBJ2-6 | - | - | TRBV15
CASSLGASDTQYF | TGCGCCAGCAGCTTGGGGGCCTCGGATACGCAGTATTTT | TRBJ2-3 | few | - | TRBV5-1
CASSGIGGVEQYF | TGTGCCAGCAGTGGTATCGGAGGGGTCGAGCAGTACTTC | TRBJ2-7 | - | - | TRBV25-1
CASSLRGLSTDTQYF | TGCGCCAGCAGCTTGAGAGGCCTAAGCACAGATACGCAGTATTTT | TRBJ2-3 | - | - | TRBV5-1
CASSLGGARNTEAFF | TGTGCCAGCAGTTTAGGGGGGGCGAGGAACACTGAAGCTTTCTTT | TRBJ1-1 | few | - | TRBV27
CASRGGSYNSPLHF | TGTGCCAGCCGGGGGGGCTCCTATAATTCACCCCTCCACTTT | TRBJ1-6 | - | - | TRBV2
CSVGEGTGARTEAFF | TGCAGCGTTGGGGAAGGGACAGGGGCGAGGACTGAAGCTTTCTTT | TRBJ1-1 | - | TRBD1 | TRBV29-1
CSARLVYEQYF | TGCAGTGCCAGACTAGTCTACGAGCAGTACTTC | TRBJ2-7 | - | - | TRBV20-1
CASSVGQDPFYGYTF | TGTGCCAGCAGCGTAGGACAGGACCCCTTCTATGGCTACACCTTC | TRBJ1-2 | - | - | TRBV9
CASSWTGGFGYTF | TGTGCCAGCAGCTGGACAGGGGGCTTTGGCTACACCTTC | TRBJ1-2 | few | TRBD1 | TRBV5-6
CASSISTGTSYEQYF | TGTGCCAGCAGCATTTCGACAGGGACCTCCTACGAGCAGTACTTC | TRBJ2-7 | few | TRBD1 | TRBV5-4
CASSSGATEAFF | TGTGCCAGCAGTAGTGGGGCCACTGAAGCTTTCTTT | TRBJ1-1 | - | - | TRBV28
CASGMTGGGITYEQYF | TGCGCCAGCGGGATGACAGGGGGCGGGATAACCTACGAGCAGTACTTC | TRBJ2-7 | - | TRBD1 | TRBV5-1
CASSYGPWDSPLHF | TGTGCCAGCAGTTACGGGCCCTGGGATTCACCCCTCCACTTT | TRBJ1-6 | - | - | TRBV6-5
CASTGGTSGYEQYF | TGTGCCAGCACCGGGGGGACTAGCGGCTACGAGCAGTACTTC | TRBJ2-7 | - | TRBD2 | TRBV2
CASSFQGTEAFF | TGTGCCAGCAGCTTCCAGGGGACTGAAGCTTTCTTT | TRBJ1-1 | - | - | TRBV11-1
CASSLGTSGGAWETQYF | TGTGCCAGCAGCTTAGGCACTAGCGGGGGGGCCTGGGAGACCCAGTACTTC | TRBJ2-5 | - | TRBD2 | TRBV7-8
CSVSSGSSYEQYF | TGCAGCGTCTCTAGCGGGAGCTCCTACGAGCAGTACTTC | TRBJ2-7 | - | TRBD2 | TRBV29-1
CASSLERGYGYTF | TGCGCCAGCAGCTTGGAAAGGGGCTATGGCTACACCTTC | TRBJ1-2 | - | - | TRBV5-1
CASSTSGGSSYEQYF | TGCGCCAGCAGCACTAGCGGGGGCAGCTCCTACGAGCAGTACTTC | TRBJ2-7 | - | TRBD2 | TRBV5-1
CSASQGAAQYF | TGCAGTGCTAGCCAGGGGGCGGCACAGTACTTC | TRBJ2-7 | - | TRBD1 | TRBV20-1
CASSIGRDRGTGEQYF | TGTGCCAGTAGTATTGGGAGGGACAGGGGGACAGGCGAGCAGTACTTC | TRBJ2-7 | - | TRBD1 | TRBV19
CASTISGNTGELFF | TGTGCCAGTACAATTAGCGGGAACACCGGGGAGCTGTTTTTT | TRBJ2-2 | - | - | TRBV2
CATSRLGQGYNEQFF | TGTGCCACCAGCAGATTAGGACAGGGTTACAATGAGCAGTTCTTC | TRBJ2-1 | - | TRBD1 | TRBV15
CASSRDSVGGYTF | TGTGCCAGCAGCCGGGACAGCGTTGGTGGCTACACCTTC | TRBJ1-2 | - | TRBD1 | TRBV6-4
CASSVSSGVDGYTF | TGTGCCAGCAGCGTCTCTTCAGGGGTTGACGGCTACACCTTC | TRBJ1-2 | - | - | TRBV7-8
CAWRRGTLGDSFSGANVLTF | TGTGCCTGGAGAAGGGGGACGTTAGGGGACAGCTTCTCTGGGGCCAACGTCCTGACTTTC | TRBJ2-6 | - | TRBD1 | TRBV30
CASSVGQLNTEAFF | TGTGCCAGCAGCGTGGGACAGTTGAACACTGAAGCTTTCTTT | TRBJ1-1 | - | TRBD1 | TRBV5-6
CASSQWEGFPGQPQHF | TGCGCCAGCAGCCAATGGGAGGGCTTTCCTGGACAGCCCCAGCATTTT | TRBJ1-5 | once | - | TRBV4-1
CASSGDRAYNEQFF | TGTGCCAGCAGTGGGGACAGGGCCTACAATGAGCAGTTCTTC | TRBJ2-1 | - | TRBD1 | TRBV6-1
CASSEAGNNQPQHF | TGTGCCAGCAGTGAGGCGGGGAACAATCAGCCCCAGCATTTT | TRBJ1-5 | - | - | TRBV6-1
CASSFQGINYGYTF | TGTGCCAGCAGTTTCCAGGGAATTAACTATGGCTACACCTTC | TRBJ1-2 | - | - | TRBV28
CASSLYGTGYEQYF | TGCGCCAGCAGCCTGTATGGGACAGGCTACGAGCAGTACTTC | TRBJ2-7 | few | TRBD1 | TRBV5-1
CATSRDRAAEGYTF | TGTGCCACCAGCAGGGACAGGGCGGCGGAAGGCTACACCTTC | TRBJ1-2 | once | TRBD1 | TRBV15
CASSFVSTQETQYF | TGTGCCAGCAGTTTTGTCTCTACCCAAGAGACCCAGTACTTC | TRBJ2-5 | once | - | TRBV28
CSVDRASGGDTQYF | TGCAGCGTTGATAGGGCTAGCGGGGGGGATACGCAGTATTTT | TRBJ2-3 | once | TRBD2 | TRBV29-1
CASSAQTGITEAFF | TGTGCCAGCAGCGCACAAACAGGGATAACTGAAGCTTTCTTT | TRBJ1-1 | - | - | TRBV9
CASSRRADTEAFF | TGTGCCAGCAGCCGCAGGGCCGACACTGAAGCTTTCTTT | TRBJ1-1 | - | - | TRBV7-2
CASSREGTGSGNTIYF | TGCGCCAGCAGCAGAGAAGGGACAGGCTCTGGAAACACCATATATTTT | TRBJ1-3 | - | TRBD1 | TRBV5-1
CASSLASGGQETQYF | TGCGCCAGCAGCTTGGCCAGCGGGGGGCAAGAGACCCAGTACTTC | TRBJ2-5 | - | TRBD2 | TRBV5-1
CASSEALAGGMNEQFF | TGTGCCAGCAGTGAAGCGCTAGCGGGGGGGATGAATGAGCAGTTCTTC | TRBJ2-1 | few | TRBD2 | TRBV2
CASSSSGTGELFF | TGCGCCAGCAGTTCGTCGGGCACCGGGGAGCTGTTTTTT | TRBJ2-2 | - | - | TRBV5-1
CASMGQGEETQYF | TGTGCCAGTATGGGACAGGGTGAGGAGACCCAGTACTTC | TRBJ2-5 | - | TRBD1 | TRBV19
CASSLIKEADQPQHF | TGTGCCAGCAGCTTGATAAAGGAGGCAGATCAGCCCCAGCATTTT | TRBJ1-5 | - | - | TRBV5-6
CASSLGGGRGTDTQYF | TGCGCCAGCAGCTTGGGTGGGGGCAGGGGCACAGATACGCAGTATTTT | TRBJ2-3 | - | - | TRBV5-1
CASSLDGGGYTF | TGTGCCAGCAGCCTGGATGGGGGGGGCTACACCTTC | TRBJ1-2 | - | - | TRBV5-6
CASSLGGGWDLDTQYF | TGTGCCAGCAGCTTAGGCGGGGGTTGGGACCTAGATACGCAGTATTTT | TRBJ2-3 | - | TRBD2 | TRBV11-2
CSATDRGEQYF | TGCAGTGCTACGGACAGGGGCGAGCAGTACTTC | TRBJ2-7 | - | TRBD1 | TRBV20-1